Presented here are 24 T cell receptor beta chains from one specimen sequenced in a study of Graves' ophthalmopathy and Graves' hyperthyroidism listed by TCRdb under 2018. The sequencing machine was an Illumina HiSeq 2000. TCR beta CDR3 regions were amplified from RNA transcripts for repertoire sequencing. The first round was an RT-PCR using HTBI primers with the Qiagen OneStep RT-PCR kit, and this first round was followed by a second-round multiplex PCR, then size selection and purification. TCRdb redid the processing of the public reads, applying fastp at Q25 and MiXCR, and retained in-frame beta chains. Identical CDR3 proteins give one entry, which carries the most common genes and DNA. The sample table records fewer than 600,000 distinct CDR3 sequences; 13% to 15% of these occur just once. The ten largest clones capture 9.8% of the sample. The sample was blood. These receptors all stem from a woman aged 25 to 39 with Graves' ophthalmopathy. Donor details come from another sample of the same person, matched by shared clones.

This clonotype was found many times. The CDR3 DNA follows: TGCAGTGCTAGGGCAGACAGGGTCCCTAACTATGGCTACACCTTC. The encoded protein is CSARADRVPNYGYTF. V is TRBV20-1 and J is TRBJ1-2; TRBD1 agrees at 7 bases. This CDR3 spans 15 amino acids. Germline V gene sequence: CDR1 DFQATT, CDR2 SNEGSKA (reference sequence). J gave up 0 bases and V 3 bases, and 7 bases lay outside the gene matches.

This chain uses TRBV6-5 with TRBJ1-1; a possible D gene is TRBD1 (5 bases). CDR1 is MNHEY, CDR2 SVGAGI, per germline. The germline V and J ends were trimmed by 1 base and 2 bases, with 14 bases remaining between them. This CDR3 is built from 16 residues. This CDR3 reads CASSYYSPGQNTEAFF. Here the CDR3 DNA reads TGTGCCAGCAGTTACTATAGCCCTGGACAAAACACTGAAGCTTTCTTT.

This clonotype has a count of ten or more. This chain uses TRBV28 with TRBJ1-1; D is undetermined. CDR1 and CDR2 (germline): MDHEN, SYDVKM. The CDR3 has 15 amino acids. V was shortened by 6 bases and J by 5 bases, with 19 bases between the two germline ends. In DNA, the CDR3 is TGTGCCAGCAGAAACCGGCGGTTCGTTGGGACTGAAGCTTTCTTT. Translating gives CASRNRRFVGTEAFF.

The rearrangement uses TRBV6-2 or TRBV6-3 and TRBJ2-5; 8 bases fit TRBD2. With 8 bases clipped from V and 9 bases from J, the junction kept 11 bases outside the gene matches. This CDR3 has 13 residues. Germline CDR1 is MNHEY and CDR2 is SVGEGT. The CDR3 DNA is TGTGCCAGCCGACCGGGACTAGGTCCTTCCCAGTACTTC. Encoded protein: CASRPGLGPSQYF.

This clonotype was observed at least ten times. The chain uses TRBV6-1 and TRBJ1-5; no clear D gene. Germline loops: CDR1 MNHNS, CDR2 SASEGT. CDR3 size: 20 residues. The germline V and J ends were trimmed by 1 base and 1 base, with 23 bases remaining between them. CDR3 residues: CASSEDWRVRERRSNQPQHF. The CDR3 coding sequence is TGTGCCAGCAGTGAAGATTGGAGGGTTCGGGAAAGGAGGAGCAATCAGCCCCAGCATTTT.

This clonotype was seen more than once but under ten times. The chain links TRBV19 to TRBJ2-3; D perhaps matches TRBD2 (5 bases). Trimming pared 9 bases from V and 0 bases from J, leaving 10 bases between. The CDR3 is made up of 13 amino acids. Germline loops: CDR1 LNHDA, CDR2 SQIVND (reference sequence). This CDR3 is CASRRRSTDTQYF. The DNA of the CDR3 is TGTGCCAGCAGGAGGAGAAGCACAGATACGCAGTATTTT.

The chain has TRBV20-1 and TRBJ1-3, with 11 bases fitting TRBD1. Per the germline V gene, CDR1 is DFQATT and CDR2 is SNEGSKA (reference sequence). Losses at the gene ends were 3 bases for V and 7 bases for J; bases not matched to a gene: 11. The CDR3 length is 16 residues. This CDR3 reads CSARGQGVKDMNTIYF. In DNA, the CDR3 is TGCAGTGCTAGGGGACAGGGGGTTAAGGATATGAACACCATATATTTT.

This clonotype was found many times. The chain has TRBV20-1 and TRBJ1-1, with TRBD1 identical over 9 bases. The J segment lost 5 bases and the V segment lost 4 bases, leaving 11 bases of the junction unmatched. Germline CDR1 DFQATT, CDR2 SNEGSKA (reference sequence). This CDR3 has 15 residues. The chain's CDR3 is CSAKSHRGLETEAFF. The CDR3 DNA sequence: TGCAGTGCTAAGTCCCACAGGGGGCTAGAAACTGAAGCTTTCTTT.

The chain has TRBV27 and TRBJ2-5; the match to TRBD2 covers 10 bases. Germline V CDR1 and CDR2: MNHEY, SMNVEV (reference sequence). The CDR3 has 13 amino acids. V gave up 5 bases and J gave up 7 bases; unmatched junction bases: 4. The CDR3: CASSPGLALTQYF. CDR3 nucleotide sequence: TGTGCCAGCAGTCCGGGACTAGCGTTGACCCAGTACTTC.

This clonotype has a count of ten or more. The chain couples TRBV29-1 to TRBJ2-7; D is undetermined. This CDR3 has 14 residues. V was pared by 4 bases and J by 3 bases, with 16 bases between. Looked up from germline, CDR1 is SQVTM and CDR2 is ANQGSEA. The DNA of the CDR3 is TGCAGCGTTGGAGGCAGTATCGATGTCTACGAGCAGTACTTC. Amino acids: CSVGGSIDVYEQYF.

This clonotype was recorded at least ten times. This rearrangement joins TRBV5-1 to TRBJ2-7, with D tentatively TRBD2 (6 bases). CDR1 is SGHRS, CDR2 YFSETQ, per germline. CDR3 length equals 15 residues. V was cut by 4 bases and J by 8 bases, with 22 bases left in between. The CDR3 sequence: CASSPDRGSAGKQYF. The DNA for the CDR3 is TGCGCCAGCAGCCCAGACCGGGGTTCGGCGGGAAAGCAGTACTTC.

The chain combines TRBV5-1 with TRBJ2-7; weak D call: TRBD2 (7 bases). The germline V and J ends were trimmed by 4 bases and 4 bases, with 18 bases remaining between them. Germline V CDR1 and CDR2: SGHRS, YFSETQ. The CDR3 is 15 residues long. The DNA of the CDR3 is TGCGCCAGCAGCAAAAACGGACGGGGGGCGTACGAGCAGTACTTC. It is translated as CASSKNGRGAYEQYF.

At least ten counts were recorded for this clonotype. The gene calls are TRBV7-9 and TRBJ1-6, with 9 bases lining up with TRBD1. Germline CDR1 SEHNR, CDR2 FQNEAQ (reference sequence). The V segment lost 5 bases and the J segment 7 bases; nucleotides outside the gene matches: 6. The CDR3 sequence is 15 residues long. CDR3 sequence (DNA): TGTGCCAGCAGCCCCTTAGGACAGGGGAATTCACCCCTCCACTTT. This gives the protein CASSPLGQGNSPLHF.

This clonotype was observed many times. The genes are TRBV12-3 or TRBV12-4 and TRBJ2-4; D may match TRBD1 or TRBD2 (5 bases each). This CDR3 region has 13 residues. Trimming shortened V by 1 base and J by 8 bases, and 9 bases separated the two germline ends. CDR3 residues: CASSLGGLDIQYF. The DNA for the CDR3 is TGTGCCAGCAGTTTAGGGGGGTTGGACATTCAGTACTTC.

This clonotype was observed many times. The chain combines TRBV20-1 with TRBJ2-7; 14 bases line up with TRBD2. Germline CDR1 and CDR2: DFQATT and SNEGSKA (reference sequence). This CDR3 spans 15 amino acids. V lost 4 bases and J lost 0; bases outside the gene matches: 2. The chain's CDR3 is CSATGLAGVSYEQYF. The CDR3 nucleotides read TGCAGTGCTACGGGACTAGCGGGGGTCTCCTACGAGCAGTACTTC.

There are many counts of this clonotype. The rearrangement links TRBV11-2 to TRBJ1-2; D gene unclear. V was pared by 6 bases and J by 4 bases, with 12 bases between. The CDR3 contains 13 residues. Germline CDR1 and CDR2: SGHAT and FQNNGV. The CDR3 spells CASSSSATYGYTF. The CDR3 DNA follows: TGTGCCAGCAGTTCGTCGGCCACCTATGGCTACACCTTC.

This clonotype was seen ten or more times. This chain uses TRBV28 with TRBJ2-7, with D unclear. The length of the CDR3 is 12 residues. Deletions cut 4 bases from V and 7 bases from J, with 11 bases between. Germline-derived CDR1 and CDR2 are MDHEN and SYDVKM. The CDR3 DNA follows: TGTGCCAGCAGTTCGGGCCCTCGGGAGCAGTACTTC. This encodes CASSSGPREQYF.

This clonotype has only a few counts. With a much larger clone just one base away, this may be a read error. V usage is TRBV4-1 and J usage is TRBJ2-7; TRBD2 agrees at 7 bases. Germline CDR1 is MGHRA and CDR2 is YSYEKL. V lost 0 bases, J lost 0 bases, and 5 bases stayed unmatched. CDR3 length: 16 residues. In DNA, the CDR3 is TGCGCCAGCAGCCAAGATGGGGGGGTAGGCTCCTACGAGCAGTACTTC. It codes for CASSQDGGVGSYEQYF.

This clonotype was counted a few times. The chain links TRBV6-5 to TRBJ1-3; 9 bases agree with TRBD1. The CDR3 has 17 amino acids. Unmatched junction bases numbered 7, after V lost 0 bases and J lost 4 bases. The germline CDR1 and CDR2 sequences are MNHEY and SVGAGI. CDR3 loop: CASSYSALQGAGNTIYF. The CDR3 DNA reads as TGTGCCAGCAGTTACTCGGCTTTACAGGGGGCCGGAAACACCATATATTTT.

This clonotype was observed many times. The chain couples TRBV15 to TRBJ1-5; D unresolved. Germline loops: CDR1 LNHNV, CDR2 YYDKDF (reference sequence). Trimming took 5 bases from V and 2 from J, leaving 19 bases between them. The CDR3 totals 17 residues. Here the CDR3 reads CATSSGAVRVGNQPQHF. The CDR3 DNA follows: TGTGCCACCAGCTCCGGCGCGGTGAGGGTTGGCAATCAGCCCCAGCATTTT.

This clonotype has a count of ten or more. V and J are TRBV30 and TRBJ2-2; no firm D call. V lost 1 base and J lost 7, with 4 bases in between. CDR3 length equals 11 residues. CDR1 is GTSNPN, CDR2 SVGIG, per germline (reference sequence). CDR3 sequence: CAWSEVGELFF. The DNA for the CDR3 is TGTGCCTGGAGTGAGGTCGGGGAGCTGTTTTTT.

The sample holds many counts of this clonotype. CDR3 bases: TGTGCCAGCAGCCAGGGACAGGGAATGGAGACCCAGTACTTC. This translates into CASSQGQGMETQYF. This sequence joins TRBV4-2 and TRBJ2-5; 9 bases are shared with TRBD1. The germline V gene has CDR1 LGHNA and CDR2 YNFKEQ. Unmatched junction bases numbered 4, after V lost 3 bases and J lost 5 bases. CDR3 length equals 14 residues.

Ten or more counts support this clonotype. The chain has TRBV4-1 and TRBJ1-2, with D tentatively TRBD1 (6 bases). The germline V gene has CDR1 MGHRA and CDR2 YSYEKL. Deletions cut 0 bases from V and 2 bases from J, with 10 bases between. The CDR3 covers 15 residues. CDR3 sequence: CASSQDDQGNYGYTF. DNA of the CDR3: TGCGCCAGCAGCCAAGATGACCAGGGGAACTATGGCTACACCTTC.

The table lists this clonotype with many counts. The CDR3 DNA follows: TGTGCCAGCGGCCACCCCCGTCCCGGGACAGGGGACTATGGCTACACCTTC. Amino acid sequence: CASGHPRPGTGDYGYTF. The chain recombines TRBV27 with TRBJ1-2, with 10 bases lining up with TRBD1. J lost 3 bases, V lost 8 bases, and 15 bases had no gene match. The CDR3 runs 17 residues. CDR1 MNHEY and CDR2 SMNVEV come from the germline V gene (reference sequence).